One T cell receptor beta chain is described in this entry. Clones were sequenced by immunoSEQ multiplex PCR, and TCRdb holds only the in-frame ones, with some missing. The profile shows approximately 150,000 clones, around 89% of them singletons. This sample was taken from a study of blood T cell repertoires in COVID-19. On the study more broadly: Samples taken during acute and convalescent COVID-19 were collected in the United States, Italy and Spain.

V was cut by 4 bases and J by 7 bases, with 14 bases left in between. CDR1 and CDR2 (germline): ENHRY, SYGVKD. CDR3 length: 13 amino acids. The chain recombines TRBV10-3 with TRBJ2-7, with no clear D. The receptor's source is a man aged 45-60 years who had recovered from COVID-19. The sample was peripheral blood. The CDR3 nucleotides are TGTGCCATCAGTGGCCGAACAGACGGTGAGCAGTACTTC. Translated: CAISGRTDGEQYF.